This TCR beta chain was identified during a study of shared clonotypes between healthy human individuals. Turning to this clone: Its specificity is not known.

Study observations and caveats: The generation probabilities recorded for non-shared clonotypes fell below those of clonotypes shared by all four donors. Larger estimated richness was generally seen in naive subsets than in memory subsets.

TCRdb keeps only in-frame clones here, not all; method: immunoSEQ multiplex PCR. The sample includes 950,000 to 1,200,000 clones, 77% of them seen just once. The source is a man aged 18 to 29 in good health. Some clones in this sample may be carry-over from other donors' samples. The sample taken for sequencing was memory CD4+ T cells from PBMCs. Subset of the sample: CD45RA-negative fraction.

In DNA, the CDR3 is TGTGCCAGCAGCCCGGAGGGGGGTATAGGCTCTGGGGCCAACGTCCTGACTTTC. Amino acid sequence: CASSPEGGIGSGANVLTF. This chain uses TRBV9 with TRBJ2-6; perhaps D is TRBD1 or TRBD2 (6 bases each). Germline CDR1 reads SGDLS; CDR2 reads YYNGEE. CDR3 length: 18 amino acids. Trimming left V 4 bases short and J 0 bases short, with 17 bases between. Full variable domain (rest looked up from reference TRBV9 and TRBJ2-6): DSGVTQTPKHLITATGQRVTLRCSPRSGDLSVYWYQQSLDQGLQFLIQYYNGEERAKGNILERFSAQQFPDLHSELNLSSLELGDSALYFCASSPEGGIGSGANVLTFGAGSRLTVL.